The clone carrying this T cell receptor beta chain was observed a handful of times. The antigen is not known. This sample stems from a study of chemoradiotherapy in HPV16-positive cancers. Study-wide context: Functional T-cell assays on a couple of HPV16-positive patients' cells defined candidate HPV-specific clones and common TCR motifs.

Repeated repertoire sampling spanned the course of chemoradiotherapy. Sequenced by immunoSEQ multiplex PCR; TCRdb stores in-frame clones only, minus some. The profile covers about 4,400 clones, with roughly two thirds appearing a single time and 9.3% taken by the ten largest. General observations from the study: HPV-responsive T-cell expansion during chemoradiotherapy was linked to improved recurrence-free survival in HPV16-positive patients.

The sequence came from a human donor with HPV-associated anogenital cancer. Source: tumor tissue, taken from a patient who underwent chemoradiotherapy.

The CDR3 region has the DNA TGTGCCAGTGGCGGCACGGGGTGGGGGGAGACCCAGTACTTC. It yields the protein CASGGTGWGETQYF. The V and J genes are TRBV19 and TRBJ2-5; either TRBD1 or TRBD2 may supply D (5 bases each). V lost 8 bases and J lost 5, with 18 bases in between. The CDR3 has 14 amino acids. Germline CDR1 is LNHDA and CDR2 is SQIVND (reference sequence).